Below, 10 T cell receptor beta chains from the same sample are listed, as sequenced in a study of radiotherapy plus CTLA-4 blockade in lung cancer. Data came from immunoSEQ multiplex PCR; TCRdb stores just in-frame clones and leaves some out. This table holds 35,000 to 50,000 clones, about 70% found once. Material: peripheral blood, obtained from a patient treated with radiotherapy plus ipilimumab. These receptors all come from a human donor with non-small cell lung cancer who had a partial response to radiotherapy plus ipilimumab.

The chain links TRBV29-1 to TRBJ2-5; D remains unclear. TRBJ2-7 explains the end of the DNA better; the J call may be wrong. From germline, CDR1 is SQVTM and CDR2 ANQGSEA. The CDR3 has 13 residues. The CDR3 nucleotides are TGCAGCGTTGAGACGGCGGCTACCTACGAGCAGTACTTC. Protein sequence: CSVETAATYEQYF.

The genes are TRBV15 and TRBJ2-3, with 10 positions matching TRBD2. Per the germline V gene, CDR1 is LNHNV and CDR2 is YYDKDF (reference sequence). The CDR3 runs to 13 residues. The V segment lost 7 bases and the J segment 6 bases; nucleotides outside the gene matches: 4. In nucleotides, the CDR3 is TGTGCCACCAAAGCGGGGGGGGAGGATACGCAGTATTTT. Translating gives CATKAGGEDTQYF. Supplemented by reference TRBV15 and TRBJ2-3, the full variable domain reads DAMVIQNPRYQVTQFGKPVTLSCSQTLNHNVMYWYQQKSSQAPKLLFHYYDKDFNNEADTPDNFQSRRPNTSFCFLDIRSPGLGDTAMYLCATKAGGEDTQYFGPGTRLTVL.

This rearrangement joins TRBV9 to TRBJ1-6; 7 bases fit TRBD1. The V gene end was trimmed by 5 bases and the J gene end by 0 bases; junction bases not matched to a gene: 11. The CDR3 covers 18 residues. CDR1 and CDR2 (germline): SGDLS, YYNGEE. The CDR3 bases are TGTGCCAGCAGGGGTCAACCGGGACAGCGCTCCTATAATTCACCCCTCCACTTT. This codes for CASRGQPGQRSYNSPLHF.

The CDR3 sequence: CASSASGPAYNEQFF. CDR3 DNA sequence: TGTGCCAGCAGCGCTAGCGGCCCTGCCTACAATGAGCAGTTCTTC. The chain is built from TRBV5-4 and TRBJ2-1; 7 positions match TRBD2. Germline assignment: CDR1 SGHNT and CDR2 YYREEE (reference sequence). V was clipped by 4 bases and J by 2 bases; unmatched bases: 6. There are 15 residues in the CDR3.

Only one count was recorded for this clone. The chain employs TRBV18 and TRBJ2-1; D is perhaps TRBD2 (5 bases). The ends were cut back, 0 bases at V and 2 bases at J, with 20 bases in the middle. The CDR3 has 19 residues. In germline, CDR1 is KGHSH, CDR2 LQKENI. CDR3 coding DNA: TGTGCCAGCTCACCACCCGGCCGGGGTGCTTCCCACCCCTACAATGAGCAGTTCTTC. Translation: CASSPPGRGASHPYNEQFF.

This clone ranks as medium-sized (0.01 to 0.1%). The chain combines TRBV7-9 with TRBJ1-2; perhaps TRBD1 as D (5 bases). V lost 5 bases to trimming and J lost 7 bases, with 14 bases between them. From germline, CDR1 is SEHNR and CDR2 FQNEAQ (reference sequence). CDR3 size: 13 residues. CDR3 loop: CASSRGTSRGYTF. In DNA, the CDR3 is TGTGCCAGCAGCCGTGGGACTTCCCGTGGCTACACCTTC.

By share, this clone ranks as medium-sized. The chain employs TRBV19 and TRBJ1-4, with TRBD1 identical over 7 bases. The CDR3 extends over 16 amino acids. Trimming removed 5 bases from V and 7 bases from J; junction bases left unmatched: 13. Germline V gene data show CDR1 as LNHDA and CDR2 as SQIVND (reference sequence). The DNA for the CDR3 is TGTGCCAGTAGTCCCAAGGAGGCAGGGGGAGCTGAAAAACTGTTTTTT. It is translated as CASSPKEAGGAEKLFF.

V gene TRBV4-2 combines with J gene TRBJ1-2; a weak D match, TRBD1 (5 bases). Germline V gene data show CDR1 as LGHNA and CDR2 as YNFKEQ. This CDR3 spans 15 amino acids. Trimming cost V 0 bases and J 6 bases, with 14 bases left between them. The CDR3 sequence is CASSQELGAFDGYTF. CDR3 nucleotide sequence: TGTGCCAGCAGCCAAGAGTTAGGGGCTTTTGATGGCTACACCTTC.

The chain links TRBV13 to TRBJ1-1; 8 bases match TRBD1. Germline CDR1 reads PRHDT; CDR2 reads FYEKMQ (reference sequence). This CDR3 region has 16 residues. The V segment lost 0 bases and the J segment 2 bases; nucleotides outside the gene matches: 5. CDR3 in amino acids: CASSLGGQGGNTEAFF. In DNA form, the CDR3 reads TGTGCCAGCAGCTTAGGAGGACAGGGAGGAAACACTGAAGCTTTCTTT.

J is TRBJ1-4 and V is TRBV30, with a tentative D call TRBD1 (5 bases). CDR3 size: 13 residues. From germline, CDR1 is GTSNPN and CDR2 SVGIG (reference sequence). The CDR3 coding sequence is TGTGCTTGGCACGGCGGGGGAGGTGAAAAACTGTTTTTT. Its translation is CAWHGGGGEKLFF.